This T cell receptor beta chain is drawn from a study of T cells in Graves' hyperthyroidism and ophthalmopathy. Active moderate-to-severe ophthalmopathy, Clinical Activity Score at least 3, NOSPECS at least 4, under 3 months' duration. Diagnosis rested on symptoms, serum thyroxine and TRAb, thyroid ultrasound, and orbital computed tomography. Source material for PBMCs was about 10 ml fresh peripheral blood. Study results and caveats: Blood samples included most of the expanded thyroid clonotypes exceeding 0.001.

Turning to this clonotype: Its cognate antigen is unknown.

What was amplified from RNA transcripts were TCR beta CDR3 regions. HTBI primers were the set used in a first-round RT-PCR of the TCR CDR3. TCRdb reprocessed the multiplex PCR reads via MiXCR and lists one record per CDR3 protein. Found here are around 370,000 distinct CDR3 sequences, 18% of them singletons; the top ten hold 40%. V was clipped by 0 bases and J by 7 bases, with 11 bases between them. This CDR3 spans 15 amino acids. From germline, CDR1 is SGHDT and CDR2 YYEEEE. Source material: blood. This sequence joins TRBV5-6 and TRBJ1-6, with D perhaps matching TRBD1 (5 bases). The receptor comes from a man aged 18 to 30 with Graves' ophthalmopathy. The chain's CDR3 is CASSLVGQGNSPLHF. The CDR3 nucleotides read TGTGCCAGCAGCTTGGTCGGGCAGGGAAATTCACCCCTCCACTTT.